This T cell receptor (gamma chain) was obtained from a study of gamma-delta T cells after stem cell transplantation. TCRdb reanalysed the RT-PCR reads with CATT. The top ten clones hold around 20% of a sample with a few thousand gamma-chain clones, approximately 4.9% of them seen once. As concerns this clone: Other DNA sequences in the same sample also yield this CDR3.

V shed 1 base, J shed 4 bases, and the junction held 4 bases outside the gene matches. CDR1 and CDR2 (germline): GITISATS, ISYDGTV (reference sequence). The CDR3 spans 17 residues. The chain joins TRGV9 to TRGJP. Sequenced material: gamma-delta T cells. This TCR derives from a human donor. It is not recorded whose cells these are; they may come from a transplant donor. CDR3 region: CALWEVKQELGKKIKVF. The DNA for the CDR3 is TGTGCCTTGTGGGAGGTCAAACAAGAGTTGGGCAAAAAAATCAAGGTATTT.